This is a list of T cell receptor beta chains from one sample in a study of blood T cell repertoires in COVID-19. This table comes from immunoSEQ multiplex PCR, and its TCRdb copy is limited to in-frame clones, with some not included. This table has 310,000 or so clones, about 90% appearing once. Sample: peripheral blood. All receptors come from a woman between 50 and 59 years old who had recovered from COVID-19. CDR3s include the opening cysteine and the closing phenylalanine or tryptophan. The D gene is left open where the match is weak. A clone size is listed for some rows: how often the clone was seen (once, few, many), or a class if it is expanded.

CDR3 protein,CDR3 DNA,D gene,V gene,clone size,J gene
CASSYSRRDPGELFF,TGTGCCAGCAGTTACTCGCGCAGGGATCCCGGGGAGCTGTTTTTT,.,TRBV6-5,once,TRBJ2-2
CAIRVLRGRDTGELFF,TGTGCCATCAGGGTTTTGCGGGGTCGGGACACCGGGGAGCTGTTTTTT,.,TRBV10-3,.,TRBJ2-2
CASSSQGNYGYTF,TGCGCCAGCAGTTCACAGGGTAACTATGGCTACACCTTC,.,TRBV5-1,.,TRBJ1-2
CASSPDRVEAFF,TGTGCCAGCAGTCCGGACAGAGTTGAAGCTTTCTTT,.,TRBV6-5,once,TRBJ1-1
CAWTRLGQGNEKLFF,TGTGCCTGGACACGGTTGGGACAGGGAAATGAAAAACTGTTTTTT,TRBD1,TRBV30,.,TRBJ1-4
CASSPGQQPYGYTF,TGTGCCAGCAGCCCGGGACAGCAGCCTTATGGCTACACCTTC,TRBD1,TRBV7-2,.,TRBJ1-2
CASSFGPGALYGGETQYF,.,.,TRBV7-7,.,TRBJ2-5
CASSQVLSGVSTDTQYF,TGCGCCAGCAGCCAGGTCCTTAGCGGAGTTAGCACAGATACGCAGTATTTT,.,TRBV4-3,.,TRBJ2-3
CASSPQNGDTEAFF,TGTGCCAGCAGTCCTCAGAACGGGGACACTGAAGCTTTCTTT,.,TRBV7-9,.,TRBJ1-1
CASSIVGASGTDTQYF,TGTGCCAGTAGTATAGTTGGGGCTAGCGGCACAGATACGCAGTATTTT,.,TRBV19,.,TRBJ2-3
CASSVVPGSYEQYF,TGTGCCAGCAGCGTAGTTCCGGGCTCCTACGAGCAGTACTTC,.,TRBV9,.,TRBJ2-7
CASRGVQGGSYEQYF,TGTGCCAGTAGGGGGGTTCAAGGGGGCTCCTACGAGCAGTACTTC,.,TRBV19,.,TRBJ2-7
CSVALSDEQFF,TGCAGCGTTGCCCTAAGCGATGAGCAGTTCTTC,.,TRBV29-1,.,TRBJ2-1
CASSIWVGDNQPQHF,TGTGCCAGCAGCATATGGGTAGGGGACAATCAGCCCCAGCATTTT,.,TRBV28,.,TRBJ1-5
CAWDRGGTDTQYF,TGTGCCTGGGACAGGGGGGGCACAGATACGCAGTATTTT,TRBD1,TRBV30,.,TRBJ2-3
CASSRGGAYTDTQYF,TGTGCCAGCAGCCGAGGGGGAGCCTACACAGATACGCAGTATTTT,.,TRBV7-8,.,TRBJ2-3
CASSEANLGLGELFF,TGTGCCAGCAGTGAAGCAAATCTAGGTCTCGGGGAGCTGTTTTTT,.,TRBV6-1,.,TRBJ2-2
CASSHRDLAGANVLTF,TGTGCCAGCAGTCACCGGGATTTGGCTGGGGCCAACGTCCTGACTTTC,.,TRBV28,.,TRBJ2-6
CASSGVNYGYTF,TGTGCCAGCAGCGGAGTTAACTATGGCTACACCTTC,.,TRBV11-2,.,TRBJ1-2
CASSEARIDGYTF,TGTGCCAGCAGTGAAGCCAGGATAGATGGCTACACCTTC,.,TRBV2,.,TRBJ1-2
CASTTGIGTEAFF,TGTGCCAGTACTACAGGGATTGGCACTGAAGCTTTCTTT,.,TRBV19,.,TRBJ1-1
CASSFEQGRDTQYF,TGTGCCAGCAGCTTTGAACAGGGGAGAGATACGCAGTATTTT,TRBD1,TRBV5-4,once,TRBJ2-3
CASTQGTAYNEQFF,TGTGCCAGCACCCAAGGGACAGCCTACAATGAGCAGTTCTTC,TRBD1,TRBV2,.,TRBJ2-1
CASSREGGYEQYF,TGTGCCAGCTCACGGGAGGGGGGCTACGAGCAGTACTTC,.,TRBV18,.,TRBJ2-7
CAIRDRTGAYNEQFF,TGTGCCATCAGAGATCGGACAGGGGCCTACAATGAGCAGTTCTTC,TRBD1,TRBV10-3,.,TRBJ2-1
CASSVAHAATHTSTDTQYF,TGTGCCAGCAGCGTAGCTCACGCCGCAACTCATACTAGCACAGATACGCAGTATTTT,.,TRBV9,few,TRBJ2-3
CASSEQTGSNQPQHF,TGTGCCAGCAGCGAGCAAACAGGGTCTAATCAGCCCCAGCATTTT,.,TRBV11-2,.,TRBJ1-5
CASSRSGGFSYEQYF,TGTGCCAGCAGCCGGAGCGGGGGGTTTTCCTACGAGCAGTACTTC,TRBD2,TRBV7-2,.,TRBJ2-7
CASSQFRASGTTGELFF,TGTGCCAGCAGCCAATTTCGGGCTAGCGGGACCACCGGGGAGCTGTTTTTT,TRBD2,TRBV16,.,TRBJ2-2
CASSSIAGNQDEQFF,TGTGCCAGCAGTTCCATAGCGGGGAACCAAGATGAGCAGTTCTTC,TRBD2,TRBV6-5,.,TRBJ2-1
CASSLIMALWDSPATEAFF,TGTGCCAGCAGCTTAATTATGGCACTGTGGGACAGTCCGGCCACTGAAGCTTTCTTT,TRBD1,TRBV7-9,.,TRBJ1-1
CAISEGDRVSDTQYF,TGTGCCATCAGTGAGGGGGACAGGGTTTCAGATACGCAGTATTTT,TRBD1,TRBV10-3,.,TRBJ2-3
CASSYLGQGPSNYGYTF,TGTGCCAGCAGCTACCTGGGGCAGGGCCCTTCTAACTATGGCTACACCTTC,.,TRBV28,once,TRBJ1-2
CASSYPTSTGLYGYTF,TGTGCCAGCAGTTACCCAACCTCGACAGGGCTCTATGGCTACACCTTC,TRBD1,TRBV6-5,.,TRBJ1-2
CASSSPSGSSYNEQFF,TGTGCCAGCAGTTCCCCTAGCGGTTCCTCCTACAATGAGCAGTTCTTC,TRBD2,TRBV28,.,TRBJ2-1
CASSLRRDGEQFF,TGTGCCAGCAGCTTACGCCGAGATGGTGAGCAGTTCTTC,.,TRBV7-2,.,TRBJ2-1
CASSYRGSTEAFF,TGTGCCAGCAGCTACAGGGGGAGTACTGAAGCTTTCTTT,TRBD1,TRBV28,.,TRBJ1-1
CAITSSRVSAGNTIYF,TGTGCCATCACCTCAAGCCGGGTATCGGCGGGAAACACCATATATTTT,.,TRBV10-3,.,TRBJ1-3
CASSFGTGYNEQFF,TGCGCCAGCAGCTTCGGGACAGGGTACAATGAGCAGTTCTTC,TRBD1,TRBV5-1,.,TRBJ2-1
CASSSPPGQGAYNEQFF,TGTGCCAGCAGCTCGCCTCCGGGACAGGGGGCGTACAATGAGCAGTTCTTC,TRBD1,TRBV7-9,once,TRBJ2-1
CASSLGLRAGVNEQFF,TGTGCCAGCAGCTTGGGCCTTCGAGCGGGGGTAAATGAGCAGTTCTTC,TRBD2,TRBV5-5,.,TRBJ2-1
CASSLGAGFDYGYTF,TGTGCCAGCAGCCTAGGGGCGGGGTTTGACTATGGCTACACCTTC,.,TRBV7-2,.,TRBJ1-2
CAWSLAGRSSGNTIYF,TGTGCCTGGTCACTTGCGGGCAGAAGCTCTGGAAACACCATATATTTT,.,TRBV30,.,TRBJ1-3
CASSVESSGNTIYF,TGTGCCAGCAGCGTAGAATCTTCTGGAAACACCATATATTTT,.,TRBV9,few,TRBJ1-3
CASSYSDQPQHF,TGTGCCAGCAGTTACTCCGATCAGCCCCAGCATTTT,.,TRBV6-6,few,TRBJ1-5
CASRGALGYNEQFF,TGTGCCAGCCGGGGGGCCTTAGGATACAATGAGCAGTTCTTC,.,TRBV11-2,once,TRBJ2-1
CASSYSRSNQPQHF,TGTGCCAGCAGTTACTCGAGAAGCAATCAGCCCCAGCATTTT,.,TRBV6-5,.,TRBJ1-5
CASSLVGGPDGYTF,TGTGCCAGCAGCTTAGTAGGGGGACCGGATGGCTACACCTTC,.,TRBV11-2,.,TRBJ1-2
CASSPPGQGMVGTEAFF,TGTGCCAGCAGTCCACCGGGACAGGGGATGGTGGGCACTGAAGCTTTCTTT,TRBD1,TRBV5-4,.,TRBJ1-1
CASTRQGRGYTF,TGTGCCAGCACCAGACAGGGACGTGGCTACACCTTC,TRBD1,TRBV28,.,TRBJ1-2
CASSYSTGVYEETQYF,TGTGCCAGTAGCTATTCGACAGGGGTATATGAAGAGACCCAGTACTTC,TRBD1,TRBV19,.,TRBJ2-5
CASSPEGYSNQPQHF,TGCGCCAGCAGTCCGGAGGGGTATAGCAATCAGCCCCAGCATTTT,.,TRBV10-2,.,TRBJ1-5
CASSPLEEDTQYF,TGTGCCAGCAGTCCCCTCGAGGAGGATACGCAGTATTTT,.,TRBV2,.,TRBJ2-3
CASSIRRDGYTF,TGTGCCAGCAGCATACGCCGAGATGGCTACACCTTC,.,TRBV12-3/TRBV12-4,.,TRBJ1-2